The clone carrying this TCR beta chain was counted ten times or more. Regions amplified from RNA transcripts were the TCR beta CDR3 regions. First-round RT-PCR targeting the TCR CDR3 was performed with the HTBI primer set. From the multiplex PCR reads, TCRdb called clonotypes with MiXCR, one entry per CDR3 protein. The table records more than 350,000 distinct CDR3 sequences, approximately 18% of them present only once. The data derive from a study of T cells in Graves' hyperthyroidism and ophthalmopathy. Background on the study: Peripheral blood was taken when the disease was first diagnosed, before any treatment began.

The CDR3 is 14 residues long. Germline lookup yields CDR1 SEHNR and CDR2 FQNEAQ (reference sequence). J gave up 3 bases and V 5 bases, and 6 bases lay outside the gene matches. The chain combines TRBV7-9 with TRBJ2-5; 7 nucleotides align to TRBD1. This TCR was recovered from a woman between 25 and 40 years old with Graves' hyperthyroidism that later progressed to Graves' ophthalmopathy. The material sequenced was blood. CDR3 DNA: TGTGCCAGCAGCCGATACGGGACAGAAGAGACCCAGTACTTC. Its translation is CASSRYGTEETQYF.